The clone carrying this TCR beta chain appeared a single time. Its antigen is unidentified. The data are from a study of graft-versus-host responses after intestinal transplantation. The wider study: Anti-thymocyte globulin induction, then tacrolimus and steroids for about 3 years, went to all recipients.

CDR1 SEHNR and CDR2 FQNEAQ come from the germline V gene (reference sequence). Trimming removed 1 base at V and 8 bases at J, with 9 bases between. This CDR3 has 13 amino acids. Assay used: immunoSEQ multiplex PCR; TCRdb lists only in-frame clones, some missing. The top ten clones hold about 16% of a sample with roughly 97,000 clones, about 93% of them seen once. Study observations and caveats: When patients had graft-donor T cell macrochimerism, their allografts held high graft-versus-host to host-versus-graft clonal ratios.

The chain links TRBV7-9 to TRBJ1-3, with a tentative D call TRBD1 (5 bases). The origin of this receptor is a human patient who received an intestinal transplant, so some T cells may come from the graft donor. Sequenced here: PBMCs, sampled approximately 470 days after intestinal transplant. CDR3 bases: TGTGCCAGCAGCTTAGATGGGGGGGACACCATATATTTT. It is translated as CASSLDGGDTIYF.